This section outlines one T cell receptor (beta chain) sequence together with its context. The CDR3 runs 13 residues. The germline V gene has CDR1 LGHNA and CDR2 YNFKEQ. V lost 4 bases to trimming and J lost 4 bases, with 9 bases between them. Preparation of the TCRbeta library involved a method that used unique molecular identifiers. TCRdb processed the PCR reads anew with MiXCR; each CDR3 protein has one entry. The table lists just over 350,000 distinct CDR3 sequences, about 14% of them singletons, with 4% to 5.5% in the top ten. This record belongs to a study of T-cell reconstitution after alpha-beta-depleted transplantation in children.

This sample comprised PBMCs, obtained from the stem cell graft. This clonotype originated in a human donor who donated a stem cell graft to a child with Fanconi anemia. V is TRBV4-2 and J is TRBJ2-3; D unresolved. The CDR3 DNA sequence: TGTGCCAGCAGCCCCTTAGACCCAGATACGCAGTATTTT. Protein sequence: CASSPLDPDTQYF.